This T cell receptor beta chain was sequenced in a study of T cell responses to AZD1222 COVID-19 vaccine. General study results and limits: Baseline seropositivity characterized only a handful of AZD1222 recipients. Repertoires in all cases were sampled only once the peak T cell response had passed. Spike was spanned by vaccine-associated CD4 TCRs, which were dominant at 160-218 and 743-854. The sample set comprised mostly white British donors with more females, and clonal diversity was possibly underestimated.

Trimming removed 5 bases from V and 3 bases from J, with 7 bases in between. Germline V gene data show CDR1 as LNHDA and CDR2 as SQIVND (reference sequence). The CDR3 is made up of 13 amino acids. Details on this clone: Its cognate antigen is unknown.

Clones were read by immunoSEQ multiplex PCR, and TCRdb kept only the in-frame ones, dropping some. The sample holds fewer than 250,000 clones, around 92% seen once. The gene calls are TRBV19 and TRBJ1-4; D might be TRBD1 (6 bases). Sequencing used peripheral blood, obtained on day 0 of AZD1222 vaccination. The sequence was obtained from an adult in good health. The DNA of the CDR3 is TGTGCCAGTAGTTACAGGGCTAATGAAAAACTGTTTTTT. Its translation: CASSYRANEKLFF. Full variable domain (remainder filled in from reference TRBV19 and TRBJ1-4): DGGITQSPKYLFRKEGQNVTLSCEQNLNHDAMYWYRQDPGQGLRLIYYSQIVNDFQKGDIAEGYSVSREKKESFPLTVTSAQKNPTAFYLCASSYRANEKLFFGSGTQLSVL.